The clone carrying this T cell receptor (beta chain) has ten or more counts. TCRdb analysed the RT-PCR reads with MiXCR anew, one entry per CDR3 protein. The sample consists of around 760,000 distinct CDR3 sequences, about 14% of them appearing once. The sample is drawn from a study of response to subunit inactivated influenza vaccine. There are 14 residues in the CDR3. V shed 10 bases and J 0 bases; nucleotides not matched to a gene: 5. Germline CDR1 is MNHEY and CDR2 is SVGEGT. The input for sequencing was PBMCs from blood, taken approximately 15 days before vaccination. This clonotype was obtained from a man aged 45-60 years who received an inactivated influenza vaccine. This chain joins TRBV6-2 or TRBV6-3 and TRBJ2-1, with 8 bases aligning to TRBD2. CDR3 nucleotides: TGTGCCATCGGGAGGGGGAGCTCCTACAATGAGCAGTTCTTC. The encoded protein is CAIGRGSSYNEQFF.